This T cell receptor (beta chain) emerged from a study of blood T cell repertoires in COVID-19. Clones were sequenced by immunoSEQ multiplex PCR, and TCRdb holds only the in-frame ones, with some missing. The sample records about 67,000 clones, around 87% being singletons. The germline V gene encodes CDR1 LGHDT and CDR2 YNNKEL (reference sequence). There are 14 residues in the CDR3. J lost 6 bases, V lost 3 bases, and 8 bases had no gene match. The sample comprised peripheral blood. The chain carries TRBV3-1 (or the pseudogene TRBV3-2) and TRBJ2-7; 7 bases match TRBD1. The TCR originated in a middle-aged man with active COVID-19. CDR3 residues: CASSHLGAGGEQYF. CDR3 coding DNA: TGTGCCAGCAGCCATCTCGGTGCAGGGGGCGAGCAGTACTTC.